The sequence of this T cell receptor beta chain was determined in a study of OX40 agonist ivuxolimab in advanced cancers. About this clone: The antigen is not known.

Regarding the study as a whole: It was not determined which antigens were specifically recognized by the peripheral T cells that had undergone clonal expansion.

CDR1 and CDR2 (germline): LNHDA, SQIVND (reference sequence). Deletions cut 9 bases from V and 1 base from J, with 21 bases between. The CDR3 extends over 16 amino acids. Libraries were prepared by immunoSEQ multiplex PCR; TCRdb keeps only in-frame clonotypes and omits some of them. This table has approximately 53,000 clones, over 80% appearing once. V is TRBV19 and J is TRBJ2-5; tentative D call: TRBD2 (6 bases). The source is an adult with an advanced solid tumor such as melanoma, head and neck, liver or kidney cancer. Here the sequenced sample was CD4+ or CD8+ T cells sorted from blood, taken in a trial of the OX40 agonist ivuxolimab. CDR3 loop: CASNTFGSGTQETQYF. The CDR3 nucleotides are TGTGCCAGCAATACCTTTGGTAGCGGCACCCAAGAGACCCAGTACTTC.